This T cell receptor (beta chain) was sequenced during a study of type 1 regulatory T cells. Study details: An in vitro protocol generated T-allo10, a Tr1-enriched, alloantigen-specific CD4 T cell product. Study conclusions and caveats: Tr1 cells had a more restricted TCR repertoire than non-Tr1 cells.

TCRdb passed the reads through MiXCR, listing each CDR3 protein once. This sample has 60,000 to 70,000 distinct CDR3 sequences, with nearly 50% found just once. J gave up 3 bases and V 7 bases, and 4 bases lay outside the gene matches. The CDR3 runs 13 residues. Germline V gives CDR1 ENHRY, CDR2 SYGVKD. This clonotype came up a few times. Its antigen is not identified. The chain combines TRBV10-3 with TRBJ1-2, with TRBD1 matching 8 bases. The TCR was taken from a human donor in good health. The sequenced sample was cultured non-Tr1 T cells, either the whole culture or a sorted T cell fraction (not recorded which). The CDR3: CAITGGADYGYTF. In DNA form, the CDR3 reads TGTGCCATCACAGGGGGCGCCGACTATGGCTACACCTTC.